These 13 T cell receptor beta chains came from one sample sequenced in a study of glioma-infiltrating T cells. The iRepertoire nested amplicon-rescue multiplex PCR amplified TCR alpha and beta CDR3s from RNA. One entry per CDR3 protein results from TCRdb running MiXCR on the multiplex PCR reads. Of some 17,000 distinct CDR3 sequences listed, roughly 60% are singletons. The sequenced sample consisted of glioma tissue, nonneoplastic brain tissue, or PBMCs (not recorded which). Receptor source: a human donor with low-grade glioma or glioblastoma, undergoing nonglioma brain surgery, or in good health (not recorded which).

This rearrangement joins TRBV6-2 or TRBV6-3 to TRBJ2-3; perhaps TRBD1 as D (5 bases). Germline V gene sequence: CDR1 MNHEY, CDR2 SVGEGT. The CDR3 has 13 residues. V lost 3 bases to trimming and J lost 6 bases, with 10 bases between them. Here the CDR3 reads CASSYQGLDTQYF. The CDR3 DNA sequence: TGTGCCAGCAGTTATCAGGGCTTGGATACGCAGTATTTT.

The chain joins TRBV6-1 to TRBJ1-1; D is possibly TRBD1 (5 bases). Trimming pared 6 bases from V and 5 bases from J, leaving 16 bases between. Germline values: CDR1 MNHNS, CDR2 SASEGT. CDR3 size: 14 residues. CDR3 nucleotide sequence: TGTGCCAGCAGCCGGACCAGGGTGTGGACTGAAGCTTTCTTT. This translates into CASSRTRVWTEAFF.

The sample holds a few counts of this clonotype. The chain employs TRBV6-1 and TRBJ1-5, with D possibly matching TRBD1 (6 bases). Looked up from germline, CDR1 is MNHNS and CDR2 is SASEGT. The CDR3 runs 13 residues. Trimming removed 8 bases at V and 7 bases at J, with 15 bases between. The chain's CDR3 is CASRTGYDQPQHF. The CDR3 nucleotides read TGTGCCAGCCGAACAGGGTACGACCAGCCCCAGCATTTT.

This clonotype was found a few times. The chain combines TRBV28 with TRBJ1-5; D is undetermined. V was shortened by 6 bases and J by 0 bases, with 6 bases between the two germline ends. The CDR3 is made up of 13 amino acids. Germline V gene data show CDR1 as MDHEN and CDR2 as SYDVKM. In nucleotides, the CDR3 is TGTGCCAGCAGCCTCACTAGCAATCAGCCCCAGCATTTT. It is translated as CASSLTSNQPQHF. Complete variable domain (other parts from reference TRBV28 and TRBJ1-5): DVKVTQSSRYLVKRTGEKVFLECVQDMDHENMFWYRQDPGLGLRLIYFSYDVKMKEKGDIPEGYSVSREKKERFSLILESASTNQTSMYLCASSLTSNQPQHFGDGTRLSIL.

The chain carries TRBV28 and TRBJ1-1; no definite D call. Germline CDR1 and CDR2: MDHEN and SYDVKM. V was trimmed by 2 bases and J by 1 base, leaving 17 bases between them. This CDR3 has 17 residues. The CDR3 coding sequence is TGTGCCAGCAGTTTAAGGTTTTTTGCGCCCCCGAACACTGAAGCTTTCTTT. Amino acid sequence: CASSLRFFAPPNTEAFF. Drawing the rest from reference TRBV28 and TRBJ1-1, the complete variable domain is DVKVTQSSRYLVKRTGEKVFLECVQDMDHENMFWYRQDPGLGLRLIYFSYDVKMKEKGDIPEGYSVSREKKERFSLILESASTNQTSMYLCASSLRFFAPPNTEAFFGQGTRLTVV.

V is TRBV28 and J is TRBJ1-5, with D uncertain. CDR3 length: 14 amino acids. V was trimmed by 3 bases and J by 5 bases, leaving 11 bases between them. Germline V gene sequence: CDR1 MDHEN, CDR2 SYDVKM. In DNA, the CDR3 is TGTGCCAGCAGTTTCCCCCTTAGTGATCAGCCCCAGCATTTT. It yields the protein CASSFPLSDQPQHF. Full variable domain (remainder filled in from reference TRBV28 and TRBJ1-5): DVKVTQSSRYLVKRTGEKVFLECVQDMDHENMFWYRQDPGLGLRLIYFSYDVKMKEKGDIPEGYSVSREKKERFSLILESASTNQTSMYLCASSFPLSDQPQHFGDGTRLSIL.

The chain combines TRBV14 with TRBJ2-7, with 9 bases lining up with TRBD2. This CDR3 region has 16 residues. CDR1 SGHDN and CDR2 FVKESK come from the germline V gene. J gave up 1 base and V 0 bases, and 4 bases lay outside the gene matches. The CDR3 region is CASSQDILAGSYEQYF. CDR3 nucleotides: TGTGCCAGCAGCCAAGATATTCTAGCGGGGTCCTACGAGCAGTACTTC.

The gene calls are TRBV19 and TRBJ1-2; TRBD1 is a possible D gene (6 bases). Germline V CDR1 and CDR2: LNHDA, SQIVND (reference sequence). The V end was cut by 6 bases, the J end by 8 bases, with 19 bases between. The CDR3 contains 14 residues. The CDR3 coding sequence is TGTGCCAGTAGGTCAGACAGGAGAACTATGGGCTACACCTTC. This sequence encodes CASRSDRRTMGYTF.

The chain links TRBV6-2 or TRBV6-3 to TRBJ2-1, with 8 bases that match TRBD2. J gave up 0 bases and V 6 bases, and 13 bases lay outside the gene matches. The CDR3 loop spans 18 amino acids. In germline, CDR1 is MNHEY, CDR2 SVGEGT. The CDR3 DNA reads TGTGCCAGCAGCCCCCGAACTAGCGGAAGAAGCTCCTACAATGAGCAGTTCTTC. It specifies CASSPRTSGRSSYNEQFF.

This clonotype came up a few times. V and J are TRBV25-1 and TRBJ1-5; the D is unclear. V gave up 8 bases and J gave up 7 bases, with 6 bases separating them. This CDR3 contains 10 residues. CDR1 MGHDK and CDR2 SYGVNS come from the germline V gene. The CDR3 nucleotides are TGTGCCAGCCTCAACCAGCCCCAGCATTTT. This gives the protein CASLNQPQHF.

This clonotype was counted ten times or more. The chain combines TRBV7-2 with TRBJ2-5; D unresolved. V gave up 2 bases and J gave up 1 base, with 8 bases separating them. The CDR3 has 14 residues. The germline CDR1 and CDR2 sequences are SGHTA and FQGNSA. DNA of the CDR3: TGTGCCAGCAGCTTATACGCCCTCCAAGAGACCCAGTACTTC. Amino acid sequence: CASSLYALQETQYF.

The rearrangement uses TRBV5-1 and TRBJ2-3; 9 bases are shared with TRBD1. CDR1 is SGHRS, CDR2 YFSETQ, per germline. V was clipped by 4 bases and J by 3 bases; unmatched bases: 6. The CDR3 runs to 15 residues. CDR3 coding DNA: TGCGCCAGCAGCACCGGGGGACAGGGAACAGATACGCAGTATTTT. Translating it yields CASSTGGQGTDTQYF.

This rearrangement joins TRBV27 to TRBJ1-5, with unresolved D. Between the trimmed V and J ends, which lost 2 bases and 7 bases, there was a span of 9 bases. CDR1 and CDR2 (germline): MNHEY, SMNVEV (reference sequence). This CDR3 is built from 13 residues. The CDR3 DNA reads TGTGCCAGCAGTTTAGCAGGAGGGCAGCCCCAGCATTTT. Encoded protein: CASSLAGGQPQHF.